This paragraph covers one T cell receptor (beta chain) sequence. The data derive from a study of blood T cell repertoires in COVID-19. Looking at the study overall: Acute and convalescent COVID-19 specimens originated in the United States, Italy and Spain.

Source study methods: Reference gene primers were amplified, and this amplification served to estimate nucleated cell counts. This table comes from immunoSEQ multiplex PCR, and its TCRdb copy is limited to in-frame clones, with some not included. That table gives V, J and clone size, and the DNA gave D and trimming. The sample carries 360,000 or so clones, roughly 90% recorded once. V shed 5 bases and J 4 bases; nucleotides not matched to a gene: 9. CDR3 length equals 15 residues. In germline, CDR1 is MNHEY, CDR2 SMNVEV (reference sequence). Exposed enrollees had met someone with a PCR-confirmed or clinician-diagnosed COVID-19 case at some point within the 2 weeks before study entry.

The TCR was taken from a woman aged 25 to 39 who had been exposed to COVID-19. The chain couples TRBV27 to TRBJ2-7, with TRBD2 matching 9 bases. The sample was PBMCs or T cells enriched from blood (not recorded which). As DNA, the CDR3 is TGTGCCAGCAGTCCCTTAGCGGGAGCCCTATACGAGCAGTACTTC. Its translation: CASSPLAGALYEQYF.